These 14 T cell receptor beta chains were sequenced from one sample in a study of identical twins. TCRdb used MiXCR to reprocess the 5' RACE reads, holding one entry per CDR3 protein. The data hold around 300,000 distinct CDR3 sequences, with approximately 8.5% observed a single time. These data are also associated with another study on yellow fever vaccine responses in identical twins.

Sequencing input: memory (CD45RO+) T cells sorted from blood. These receptors came from a woman between 18 and 30 years old in good health.

This clonotype showed up just a few times. The CDR3 loop reads CASSRGAGVADTQYF. The DNA for the CDR3 is TGTGCCAGCAGCCGGGGGGCGGGAGTTGCAGATACGCAGTATTTT. The chain is built from TRBV5-5 and TRBJ2-3; TRBD2 is a possible D gene (7 bases). Per the germline V gene, CDR1 is SGHKS and CDR2 is YYEKEE (reference sequence). The V gene lost 4 bases and the J gene lost 4 bases, with 16 bases spanning the gap. The CDR3 is 15 amino acids.

For this clonotype: This may be a read error: a much more frequent sequence differs by one nucleotide. The chain recombines TRBV6-5 with TRBJ1-5; unclear D gene. This CDR3 comprises 13 residues. Germline V gene lookup returns CDR1 MNHEY and CDR2 SVGAGI. The CDR3 coding sequence is TGTGCCAGCAGGTACTCGGCTGGCCGGCCCCAGCATTTT. Protein sequence: CASRYSAGRPQHF.

This clonotype has a handful of counts. The rearrangement links TRBV24-1 to TRBJ2-3, with D possibly matching TRBD2 (6 bases). The germline V gene encodes CDR1 KGHDR and CDR2 SFDVKD. The CDR3 covers 15 residues. Trimming removed 2 bases from V and 0 bases from J, with 8 bases in between. The CDR3 protein is CATSDWGDSTDTQYF. CDR3 coding DNA: TGTGCCACCAGTGATTGGGGGGACAGCACAGATACGCAGTATTTT.

The rearrangement joins TRBV11-3 to TRBJ2-5; 7 bases fit TRBD1. Trimming cost V 4 bases and J 2 bases; bases outside gene matches: 13. Germline loops: CDR1 SGHNT, CDR2 YENEEA. The CDR3 is made up of 17 amino acids. The CDR3 spells CASSSQRPRDRQETQYF. The CDR3 region has the DNA TGTGCCAGCAGCTCCCAACGCCCACGGGACAGACAAGAGACCCAGTACTTC.

The rearrangement links TRBV9 to TRBJ1-1; 7 bases match TRBD1. The ends lost 4 bases at V and 3 bases at J; junction bases unmatched: 3. The CDR3 length is 13 residues. The germline gives CDR1 SGDLS, CDR2 YYNGEE. CDR3: CASSRDSYTEAFF. As DNA, the CDR3 is TGTGCCAGCAGCCGGGACAGCTACACTGAAGCTTTCTTT.

This clonotype was detected many times. This chain joins TRBV12-3 or TRBV12-4 and TRBJ1-6, with D possibly TRBD1 on 5 matching bases. The CDR3 is made up of 14 amino acids. Trimming stripped 3 bases from V and 6 bases from J, with 9 bases between. CDR3 loop: CASSFFGGNSPLHF. In DNA form, the CDR3 reads TGTGCCAGCAGTTTCTTTGGGGGTAATTCACCCCTCCACTTT.

The chain employs TRBV14 and TRBJ2-3; a weak D match, TRBD1 (7 bases). Germline lookup yields CDR1 SGHDN and CDR2 FVKESK. Between the trimmed V and J ends, which lost 0 bases and 5 bases, there was a span of 15 bases. The CDR3 length is 16 residues. Written as DNA, the CDR3 is TGTGCCAGCAGCCAAGATGGGGGGACAGCAAGAGATACGCAGTATTTT. Translation gives CASSQDGGTARDTQYF.

This clonotype was seen ten or more times. The gene calls are TRBV4-1 and TRBJ2-2, with 13 bases identical to TRBD2. The germline gives CDR1 MGHRA, CDR2 YSYEKL. The CDR3 is made up of 17 amino acids. V dropped 0 bases and J dropped 6; count of bases not matched to a gene: 4. CDR3 region: CASSQESGLAGAGELFF. CDR3 DNA sequence: TGCGCCAGCAGCCAAGAGTCAGGACTAGCGGGAGCCGGGGAGCTGTTTTTT.

The chain carries TRBV6-1 and TRBJ2-3, with 9 bases aligning to TRBD1. The CDR3 has 15 amino acids. V dropped 2 bases and J dropped 3; count of bases not matched to a gene: 3. The V gene's germline CDR1 is MNHNS and CDR2 SASEGT. The CDR3 DNA is TGTGCCAGCAGTGAACCGGGACAGGGTACAGATACGCAGTATTTT. Its protein is CASSEPGQGTDTQYF.

CDR3 DNA sequence: TGTGCCAGCAGCCCCCAGGACAGTCCCACCTACGAGCAGTACTTC. Translated, it gives CASSPQDSPTYEQYF. The gene calls are TRBV9 and TRBJ2-7, with D maybe TRBD1 (6 bases). This CDR3 has 15 amino acids. Deletions cut 4 bases from V and 2 bases from J, with 16 bases between. Germline assignment: CDR1 SGDLS and CDR2 YYNGEE.

This chain links TRBV15 with TRBJ2-3; D gene unclear. Trimming cost V 2 bases and J 2 bases, with 17 bases left between them. CDR1 is LNHNV and CDR2 is YYDKDF in the germline V gene (reference sequence). The CDR3 consists of 17 residues. CDR3 nucleotides: TGTGCCACCAGCAGAACCTCGGGTCTACGAAACACAGATACGCAGTATTTT. Protein: CATSRTSGLRNTDTQYF. The full variable domain, completed using reference TRBV15 and TRBJ2-3, is DAMVIQNPRYQVTQFGKPVTLSCSQTLNHNVMYWYQQKSSQAPKLLFHYYDKDFNNEADTPDNFQSRRPNTSFCFLDIRSPGLGDTAMYLCATSRTSGLRNTDTQYFGPGTRLTVL.

This clonotype has a handful of counts. This chain joins TRBV6-2 or TRBV6-3 and TRBJ2-7; 13 positions agree with TRBD2. The CDR3 runs 16 residues. V dropped 7 bases and J dropped 2; count of bases not matched to a gene: 8. Germline V gene data show CDR1 as MNHEY and CDR2 as SVGEGT. The CDR3 reads CASTPLAGGRAYEQYF. CDR3 bases: TGTGCCAGCACCCCACTAGCGGGAGGGAGGGCCTACGAGCAGTACTTC.

This clonotype was observed a handful of times. This rearrangement joins TRBV27 to TRBJ1-5; the D gene is possibly TRBD1 (5 bases). Trimming cost V 2 bases and J 1 base, with 9 bases left between them. From germline, CDR1 is MNHEY and CDR2 SMNVEV (reference sequence). The CDR3 spans 15 residues. The CDR3 coding sequence is TGTGCCAGCAGTTTACGGGGGGTAAGCAATCAGCCCCAGCATTTT. Its protein is CASSLRGVSNQPQHF.

This chain connects TRBV20-1 to TRBJ2-3; D ambiguous. The CDR3 loop spans 13 amino acids. V was shortened by 6 bases and J by 1 base, with 11 bases between the two germline ends. CDR1 is DFQATT and CDR2 is SNEGSKA in the germline V gene (reference sequence). The CDR3 loop is CSAPGSRTDTQYF. CDR3 coding DNA: TGCAGTGCCCCCGGGTCGCGCACAGATACGCAGTATTTT.